This T cell receptor beta chain stems from a study of cytomegalovirus exposure and HLA in healthy donors. Regarding the study as a whole: There were around 160 TCR beta chains listed as cytomegalovirus-associated.

This clone occurred once. Antigen unknown. Sequencing used immunoSEQ multiplex PCR; TCRdb keeps in-frame clones, though not all of them. The sample carries 110,000 or so clones, 88% recorded once. The CDR3 covers 11 residues. The germline V gene encodes CDR1 DFQATT and CDR2 SNEGSKA (reference sequence). V was cut by 0 bases and J by 10 bases, with 7 bases left in between. This TCR derives from a woman under 30 in good health and CMV-seronegative. This chain uses TRBV20-1 with TRBJ1-3; no definite D call. Input material: PBMCs. Here the CDR3 DNA reads TGCAGTGCTAGAGATGGGCGAACCATATATTTT. Its translation: CSARDGRTIYF.